This T cell receptor (beta chain) was profiled in a study of control samples from healthy donors and cancer patients. Generated by immunoSEQ multiplex PCR, the TCRdb table keeps only in-frame clones and is missing some. Of 350,000 to 450,000 clones listed, over 75% are singletons. The sequenced sample was PBMCs. The sequence derives from a man aged 40-49 years with head and neck cancer.

CDR3 loop: CASSRASGELFF. The CDR3 coding sequence is TGTGCCAGCAGCCGGGCTTCCGGGGAGCTGTTTTTT. The V gene is TRBV6-2 or TRBV6-3, the J gene TRBJ2-2; D not resolved. V shed 6 bases and J shed 6 bases, with 8 bases lying between them. There are 12 residues in the CDR3. Germline CDR1 is MNHEY and CDR2 is SVGEGT.